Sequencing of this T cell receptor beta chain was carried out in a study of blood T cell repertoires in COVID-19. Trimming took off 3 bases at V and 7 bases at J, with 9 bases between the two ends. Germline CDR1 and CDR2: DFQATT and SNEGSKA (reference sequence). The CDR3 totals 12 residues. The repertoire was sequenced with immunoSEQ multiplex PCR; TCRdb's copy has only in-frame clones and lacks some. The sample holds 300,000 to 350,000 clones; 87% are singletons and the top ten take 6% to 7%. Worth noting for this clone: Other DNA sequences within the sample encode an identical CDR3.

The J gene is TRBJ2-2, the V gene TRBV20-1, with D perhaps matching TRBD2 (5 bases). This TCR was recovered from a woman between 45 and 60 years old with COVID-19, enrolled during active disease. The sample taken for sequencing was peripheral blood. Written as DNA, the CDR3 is TGCAGTGCTAGTCGGGGAATCGGGGAGCTGTTTTTT. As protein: CSASRGIGELFF.